This T cell receptor beta chain stems from a study of T-cell memory formation after mild COVID-19. Notes on the study in general: Memory from before infection featured some responding clones, which suggests cross-reactive memory joined. Nothing confirmed that second-wave clones peaking on day 37 were specific for SARS-CoV-2.

5'RACE, which relied on constant-segment primers, yielded TCR alpha and TCR beta cDNA libraries carrying sample barcodes and UMIs. In TCRdb, the 5' RACE reads were re-called with MiXCR into one record per CDR3 protein. The sample contains tens of thousands of distinct CDR3 sequences, approximately 15% of which appear only once. V shed 1 base and J 3 bases; nucleotides not matched to a gene: 4. The CDR3 runs to 16 residues. Germline values: CDR1 DFQATT, CDR2 SNEGSKA (reference sequence). Comment on this clonotype: Its target is unknown.

This TCR derives from an adult woman who had mild COVID-19 (a few samples of this study predate the infection). Cell type and time point are not known. The chain is built from TRBV20-1 and TRBJ2-1; TRBD2 agrees at 12 bases. What was sequenced was PBMCs or a T cell subset sorted from them (not recorded which). CDR3 coding DNA: TGCAGTGCTAGAGGTTGGACTAGCGGGAACTACAATGAGCAGTTCTTC. It is translated as CSARGWTSGNYNEQFF.